This entry lists 5 T cell receptor beta chains sequenced from one sample in a study of regulatory T cells in long-lasting Graves disease. iRepertoire HTBI primers and Arm-PCR of CDR3 regions built TCR beta libraries. One entry per CDR3 protein results from TCRdb running MiXCR on the multiplex PCR reads. The sample consists of hundreds of thousands of distinct CDR3 sequences, roughly 15% of them appearing once. Time point of the sample: newly diagnosed GD, antithyroid drugs for less than 3 months. With RNA extracted from PBMCs as input, the TCR library was made. The same data also went into a second study, on T cells in Graves' hyperthyroidism and ophthalmopathy.

Sequences were derived from peripheral blood mononuclear cells (PBMCs), sampled at new diagnosis, from a patient treated with antithyroid drugs. These receptors came from a woman aged 25 to 39 with Graves disease.

This clonotype has just a few counts. The chain employs TRBV19 and TRBJ2-5; no clear D gene. CDR1 LNHDA and CDR2 SQIVND come from the germline V gene (reference sequence). V was trimmed by 3 bases and J by 9 bases, leaving 20 bases between them. The length of the CDR3 is 15 residues. CDR3 bases: TGTGCCAGTAGTATCGCCGACATGGCCCCGGTTGCCCAGTACTTC. Translation: CASSIADMAPVAQYF. Full variable domain (missing parts from reference TRBV19 and TRBJ2-5): DGGITQSPKYLFRKEGQNVTLSCEQNLNHDAMYWYRQDPGQGLRLIYYSQIVNDFQKGDIAEGYSVSREKKESFPLTVTSAQKNPTAFYLCASSIADMAPVAQYFGPGTRLLVL.

V and J are TRBV19 and TRBJ1-5; tentatively, D is TRBD1 (5 bases). Germline CDR1 and CDR2: LNHDA and SQIVND (reference sequence). The CDR3 spans 14 residues. V was pared by 5 bases and J by 3 bases, with 11 bases between. The CDR3 bases are TGTGCCAGTAGTCAGGGCAGGGCCAATCAGCCCCAGCATTTT. Protein product: CASSQGRANQPQHF.

This clonotype was seen more than once but under ten times. The chain has TRBV6-1 and TRBJ1-5, with unresolved D. The CDR3 runs to 13 residues. Germline loops: CDR1 MNHNS, CDR2 SASEGT. Trimming stripped 3 bases from V and 6 bases from J, with 9 bases between. The CDR3 is CASSDLEGQPQHF. The CDR3 DNA reads as TGTGCCAGCAGTGACTTGGAGGGTCAGCCCCAGCATTTT.

The chain links TRBV4-1 to TRBJ2-7; the match to TRBD2 covers 8 bases. V dropped 4 bases and J dropped 0; count of bases not matched to a gene: 5. The CDR3 runs to 15 residues. Germline loops: CDR1 MGHRA, CDR2 YSYEKL. CDR3 in DNA: TGCGCCAGCAGCCTCGAAACTAGCGGCTCCTACGAGCAGTACTTC. This translates into CASSLETSGSYEQYF.

The chain couples TRBV13 to TRBJ2-1; 8 nucleotides match TRBD2. The V gene's germline CDR1 is PRHDT and CDR2 FYEKMQ (reference sequence). V lost 4 bases, J lost 8 bases, and 16 bases stayed unmatched. The length of the CDR3 is 17 residues. The CDR3, as DNA: TGTGCCAGCAGCTCGAAAGGGACTAGTTGGGAGGGCGATGAGCAGTTCTTC. Translation: CASSSKGTSWEGDEQFF.